Presented here are 14 T cell receptor beta chains from one specimen sequenced in a study of CD8 T cells in Susac syndrome. When the RNA was reverse transcribed, random hexamers were used with an input of about 0.45 to 1 ug. TCRdb called the immunoSEQ multiplex PCR reads again in MiXCR, with one record for every CDR3 protein. The profile covers 50,000 to 60,000 distinct CDR3 sequences, with just over 90% appearing a single time and 0.2% taken by the ten largest. The source material was CD8+ T cells from PBMCs. The receptors shown here come from a human donor in good health.

This chain links TRBV9 with TRBJ2-3; D gene unclear. CDR3 length: 14 amino acids. Germline V gives CDR1 SGDLS, CDR2 YYNGEE. The V gene lost 3 bases and the J gene lost 0 bases, with 8 bases spanning the gap. The CDR3 sequence: CASSESRSTDTQYF. For the CDR3, the DNA is TGTGCCAGCAGCGAGTCCCGAAGCACAGATACGCAGTATTTT.

This clonotype appeared a few times. A junction end diverges from the germline sequence, so it may reflect a read error. The gene calls are TRBV13 and TRBJ2-3; perhaps TRBD2 as D (5 bases). The length of the CDR3 is 15 residues. CDR1 and CDR2 (germline): PRHDT, FYEKMQ (reference sequence). The CDR3 spells CASVPPGWRADTQYF. CDR3 nucleotides: TGTGCCAGCGTCCCTCCCGGATGGCGGGCAGATACTCAGTATTTT.

The V call is TRBV7-2, the J call TRBJ1-5; D is possibly TRBD1 (6 bases). V dropped 3 bases and J dropped 1 base, with 10 bases sitting between them. This CDR3 has 15 amino acids. Germline loops: CDR1 SGHTA, CDR2 FQGNSA. CDR3 nucleotides: TGTGCCAGCAGCTTTGGACAGTGGAGCAATCAGCCCCAGCATTTT. Its translation: CASSFGQWSNQPQHF.

The V call is TRBV24-1, the J call TRBJ2-3; 11 bases map to TRBD2. V gave up 10 bases and J gave up 4 bases; unmatched junction bases: 6. Per germline, CDR1 KGHDR and CDR2 SFDVKD. This CDR3 has 14 residues. CDR3 protein: CATQVAGGPDTQYF. CDR3 sequence (DNA): TGTGCCACACAGGTAGCGGGGGGGCCAGATACGCAGTATTTT.

This clonotype turned up a few times. This chain uses TRBV13 with TRBJ1-2, with D uncertain. Trimming cost V 5 bases and J 1 base, with 8 bases left between them. This CDR3 is built from 13 residues. Germline CDR1 reads PRHDT; CDR2 reads FYEKMQ (reference sequence). The CDR3 here is CASSAQDNYGYTF. For the CDR3, the DNA is TGTGCCAGCAGCGCCCAGGATAACTATGGCTACACCTTC.

The gene calls are TRBV27 and TRBJ2-7, with D possibly TRBD2 on 5 matching bases. The V and J ends lost 7 bases and 7 bases respectively, with 20 bases between them. The CDR3 contains 14 residues. CDR1 MNHEY and CDR2 SMNVEV come from the germline V gene (reference sequence). The CDR3 is CASTPEGPPGEQYF. CDR3 sequence (DNA): TGTGCCAGCACCCCCGAGGGCCCTCCCGGAGAGCAGTACTTC.

The rearrangement links TRBV9 to TRBJ2-5; 10 bases agree with TRBD1. This CDR3 has 18 residues. Germline V lookup: CDR1 SGDLS, CDR2 YYNGEE. J was trimmed by 2 bases and V by 0 bases; bases with no gene match: 10. CDR3 nucleotide sequence: TGTGCCAGCAGCGTAGCGTTCGCCGGGACAGGGGAGCAAGAGACCCAGTACTTC. Translation gives CASSVAFAGTGEQETQYF.

V is TRBV12-3 or TRBV12-4 and J is TRBJ1-6, with D uncertain. CDR3 length: 17 amino acids. Trimming took 8 bases from V and 0 from J, leaving 17 bases between them. The DNA for the CDR3 is TGTGCCAGCGGTAAGAGTCCCGTCAGCTCCTATAATTCACCCCTCCACTTT. Translation gives CASGKSPVSSYNSPLHF.

The rearrangement joins TRBV3-1 to TRBJ2-1, with a weak D call TRBD2 (5 bases). Trimming stripped 2 bases from V and 6 bases from J, with 11 bases between. This CDR3 has 14 amino acids. The germline CDR1 and CDR2 sequences are LGHDT and YNNKEL (reference sequence). CDR3: CASSQLPGFNEQFF. The CDR3 bases are TGTGCCAGCAGCCAATTACCGGGGTTCAATGAGCAGTTCTTC.

The V call is TRBV11-2, the J call TRBJ1-2; the D is unclear. The CDR3 extends over 13 amino acids. Germline assignment: CDR1 SGHAT and CDR2 FQNNGV. Trimming cost V 6 bases and J 6 bases, with 14 bases left between them. In nucleotides, the CDR3 is TGTGCCAGCAGAGCGGGCTATCTAGATGGCTACACCTTC. This translates into CASRAGYLDGYTF.

The rearrangement links TRBV11-2 to TRBJ2-7, with 13 bases that match TRBD2. The V segment lost 4 bases and the J segment 0 bases; nucleotides outside the gene matches: 3. CDR3 length: 16 amino acids. Germline V gene data show CDR1 as SGHAT and CDR2 as FQNNGV. The CDR3 DNA sequence: TGTGCCAGCAGCTATAGACTAGCGGGGGGCTCCTACGAGCAGTACTTC. It codes for CASSYRLAGGSYEQYF.

The chain carries TRBV7-9 and TRBJ2-7; 11 bases are a match to TRBD1. Trimming at V came to 5 bases and at J to 3 bases, leaving 6 bases not matched to a gene. The CDR3 is made up of 15 amino acids. Germline CDR1 is SEHNR and CDR2 is FQNEAQ (reference sequence). In DNA form, the CDR3 reads TGTGCCAGCAGCCCCAGGGACAGGGGGGACTACGAGCAGTACTTC. Amino acid sequence: CASSPRDRGDYEQYF.

The chain couples TRBV24-1 to TRBJ2-3; D is undetermined. The CDR3 runs to 15 residues. Trimming removed 3 bases at V and 0 bases at J, with 9 bases between. CDR1 KGHDR and CDR2 SFDVKD come from the germline V gene. Here the CDR3 DNA reads TGTGCCACCAGTGATCCTGATGCTAGCACAGATACGCAGTATTTT. Translating it yields CATSDPDASTDTQYF.

This clonotype occurred once. The genes are TRBV5-6 and TRBJ2-1; maybe TRBD2 (6 bases). The CDR3 covers 13 residues. The V and J ends lost 1 base and 6 bases respectively, with 8 bases between them. Germline-derived CDR1 and CDR2 are SGHDT and YYEEEE. The CDR3 region has the DNA TGTGCCAGCAGCTTGCGCGGGGCCAATGAGCAGTTCTTC. This translates into CASSLRGANEQFF.